This TCR beta chain was captured by sequencing in a study of T cell repertoires in cytomegalovirus infection. TCRdb called the reads again in MiXCR, with one record for every CDR3 protein. This sample carries roughly 120,000 distinct CDR3 sequences, over 9.5% of them seen once, and the ten largest clones take around a third. There are many counts of this clonotype. Its antigen remains unidentified. The specimen was PBMCs, sequenced either directly or after in vitro stimulation (not recorded which). The receptor was isolated from a human donor in good health (CMV status not recorded). Some clones in this sample may be carry-over from other donors' samples.

The CDR3 reads CASSLPGLAGDEKLFF. The CDR3 region has the DNA TGTGCCAGCAGCTTACCAGGACTAGCGGGAGATGAAAAACTGTTTTTT. The gene calls are TRBV11-3 and TRBJ1-4; no reliable D call. The CDR3 loop spans 16 amino acids. V gave up 2 bases and J gave up 6 bases, with 16 bases separating them. In germline, CDR1 is SGHNT, CDR2 YENEEA.